Listed below are T cell receptor beta chains from one sample, sequenced in a study of beta chain features in type 1 diabetes. Sequenced by immunoSEQ multiplex PCR; TCRdb stores in-frame clones only, minus some. The table lists under 900,000 clones, about 17% of them singletons, with about 0.02% in the top ten. The sample was naive CD4+ T cells from blood. The receptors come from a woman aged 18-30 years in good health. The CDR3 runs from the conserved cysteine through the conserved F or W. Fields, in order: V gene, J gene, clone size, D gene, CDR3 length, CDR3 protein, CDR3 DNA. The D gene is left open where the match is weak. The size field is filled for only some rows; it gives once, few, many or a size class.

>TRBV19|TRBJ2-2|.|.|13
CASSTRVTGELFF
TGTGCCAGTAGTACCCGTGTAACCGGGGAGCTGTTTTTT
>TRBV5-6|TRBJ2-5|few|.|17
CASSLRTLKDSGETQYF
TGTGCCAGCAGCTTAAGGACCCTCAAGGACAGCGGCGAGACCCAGTACTTC
>TRBV2|TRBJ1-5|few|.|12
CASTGGNQPQHF
TGTGCCAGCACGGGGGGCAATCAGCCCCAGCATTTT
>TRBV7-3|TRBJ2-3|few|.|17
CASRFRRVGYGADTQYF
TGTGCCAGCAGATTTAGAAGGGTAGGGTACGGGGCAGATACGCAGTATTTT
>TRBV7-6|TRBJ2-3|.|.|15
CASSLKTDRTDTQYF
TGTGCCAGCAGCTTAAAGACGGATCGTACAGATACGCAGTATTTT
>TRBV7-9|TRBJ2-3|few|.|17
CASSYYARRGSTDTQYF
TGTGCCAGCAGCTATTACGCGCGGCGGGGAAGCACAGATACGCAGTATTTT
>TRBV5-1|TRBJ2-7|few|.|14
CASSLVGGSYEQYF
TGCGCCAGCAGCTTGGTGGGGGGCTCCTACGAGCAGTACTTC
>TRBV2|TRBJ1-5|few|.|14
CASRQLDSNQPQHF
TGTGCCAGCAGGCAGTTAGATAGCAATCAGCCCCAGCATTTT
>TRBV7-8|TRBJ2-1|few|TRBD2|18
CASSLGRDYGSSYNEQFF
TGTGCCAGCAGCTTAGGGAGGGACTACGGAAGCTCCTACAATGAGCAGTTCTTC
>TRBV7-2|TRBJ2-3|.|TRBD2|19
CASSLGGRAGNRWVNTQYF
TGTGCCAGCAGCTTAGGAGGGAGGGCCGGTAACCGTTGGGTGAATACGCAGTATTTT
>TRBV20-1|TRBJ2-7|few|.|11
CSFSNHYEQYF
TGCAGTTTCTCAAACCATTACGAGCAGTACTTC
>TRBV2|TRBJ2-2|.|.|15
CASNGGPVGAGELFF
TGTGCCAGCAACGGCGGGCCAGTTGGGGCCGGGGAGCTGTTTTTT
>TRBV7-9|TRBJ2-5|few|TRBD1|14
CASSPTGGRETQYF
TGTGCCAGCAGTCCGACAGGGGGTCGGGAGACCCAGTACTTC
>TRBV5-1|TRBJ2-1|.|.|14
CASSLGLLYNEQFF
TGCGCCAGCAGCTTGGGACTACTCTACAATGAGCAGTTCTTC
>TRBV11-3|TRBJ1-1|few|TRBD1|15
CASSLGQGMNTEAFF
TGTGCCAGCAGCTTGGGACAGGGAATGAACACTGAAGCTTTCTTT
>TRBV13|TRBJ2-7|few|.|13
CASSLKGRYEQYF
TGTGCCAGCAGCTTAAAGGGAAGGTACGAGCAGTACTTC
>TRBV6-1|TRBJ2-7|once|TRBD1|15
CASSDRGTTSYEQYF
TGTGCCAGCAGTGACAGGGGGACCACATCCTACGAGCAGTACTTC
>TRBV7-2|TRBJ2-1|few|.|15
CASSPSRGSYNEQFF
TGTGCCAGCAGCCCATCTCGGGGGTCCTACAATGAGCAGTTCTTC
>TRBV5-6|TRBJ2-3|few|.|13
CASWGQSTDTQYF
TGTGCCAGCTGGGGACAAAGCACAGATACGCAGTATTTT
>TRBV18|TRBJ2-7|.|.|15
CASSPLDLPSYEQYF
TGTGCCAGCTCACCGCTAGACCTACCCTCCTACGAGCAGTACTTC
>TRBV5-1|TRBJ2-2|few|TRBD2|15
CASSPDLAGAGELFF
TGCGCCAGCAGCCCGGATCTAGCGGGAGCCGGGGAGCTGTTTTTT
>TRBV5-6|TRBJ1-5|.|.|16
CASREWTDWGNQPQHF
TGTGCCAGCCGGGAATGGACAGATTGGGGCAATCAGCCCCAGCATTTT
>TRBV18|TRBJ1-2|.|TRBD1|13
CASSPGQNYGYTF
TGTGCCAGCTCCCCGGGACAGAACTATGGCTACACCTTC
>TRBV9|TRBJ1-3|.|TRBD1|18
CASSVDPSDREVGNTIYF
TGTGCCAGCAGCGTAGATCCTTCGGACAGGGAGGTTGGAAACACCATATATTTT
>TRBV5-1|TRBJ2-3|few|.|15
CASRGNAVAADTQYF
TGCGCCAGCAGGGGAAATGCGGTAGCGGCAGATACGCAGTATTTT
>TRBV19|TRBJ2-7|.|TRBD1|14
CASSMRQGSYEQYF
TGTGCCAGTAGTATGCGACAGGGATCCTACGAGCAGTACTTC
>TRBV14|TRBJ2-2|few|TRBD1|16
CASSQFTTGDTGELFF
TGTGCCAGCAGCCAATTCACGACAGGGGACACCGGGGAGCTGTTTTTT
>TRBV4-1|TRBJ2-1|.|TRBD2|16
CASSPGLAGLFNEQFF
TGCGCCAGCAGCCCGGGACTAGCGGGACTATTCAATGAGCAGTTCTTC
>TRBV6-5|TRBJ1-1|.|.|13
CASSYSVNTEAFF
TGTGCCAGCAGTTATTCTGTCAACACTGAAGCTTTCTTT
>TRBV4-1|TRBJ2-2|.|.|16
CASSQEGGLPYGELFF
TGCGCCAGCAGCCAAGAGGGGGGACTTCCTTACGGGGAGCTGTTTTTT
>TRBV11-1|TRBJ1-4|.|.|13
CASSSGSREKLFF
TGTGCCAGCAGCTCCGGCAGCCGCGAAAAACTGTTTTTT
>TRBV25-1|TRBJ2-5|.|TRBD2|15
CASSEPLAGIETQYF
TGTGCCAGCAGTGAACCCCTAGCGGGAATTGAGACCCAGTACTTC
>TRBV4-3|TRBJ1-4|few|TRBD1|15
CASSQDRSTNEKLFF
TGCGCCAGCAGCCAGGACAGGTCAACTAATGAAAAACTGTTTTTT
>TRBV7-3|TRBJ2-1|.|.|15
CASSLDTNSYNEQFF
TGTGCCAGCAGCTTGGATACGAACTCCTACAATGAGCAGTTCTTC
>TRBV19|TRBJ1-2|.|TRBD1|13
CASSGQGVGGYTF
TGTGCCAGTTCAGGACAGGGAGTCGGTGGCTACACCTTC
>TRBV28|TRBJ1-2|few|TRBD1|17
CASSLPTGTGTGYGYTF
TGTGCCAGCAGTTTACCCACCGGGACAGGGACCGGCTATGGCTACACCTTC
>TRBV11-2|TRBJ2-3|.|TRBD2|16
CASRGVRLAGVDTQYF
TGTGCCAGCAGAGGAGTTCGGCTAGCGGGAGTAGATACGCAGTATTTT
>TRBV18|TRBJ1-2|.|.|15
CASSPKDSPNYGYTF
TGTGCCAGCTCACCAAAGGACTCTCCTAACTATGGCTACACCTTC
>TRBV6-6|TRBJ1-5|few|.|14
CASSYSNVRQPQHF
TGTGCCAGCAGTTACTCGAACGTGAGGCAGCCCCAGCATTTT
>TRBV2|TRBJ2-1|.|TRBD2|11
CASSRGGALFF
TGTGCCAGCAGCCGCGGGGGTGCGCTGTTCTTC
>TRBV6-6|TRBJ1-1|.|TRBD1|14
CASSRGQGATEAFF
TGTGCCAGCAGTCGGGGACAGGGGGCCACTGAAGCTTTCTTT
>TRBV20-1|TRBJ2-3|few|.|11
CSARRADTQYF
TGCAGTGCTAGAAGGGCAGATACGCAGTATTTT
>TRBV4-1|TRBJ2-2|.|TRBD2|21
CASSQGAVPGLAKANTGELFF
TGCGCCAGCAGCCAGGGAGCCGTCCCGGGACTAGCGAAAGCGAACACCGGGGAGCTGTTTTTT
>TRBV11-2|TRBJ2-3|few|TRBD2|15
CASSRGTSGTDTQYF
TGTGCCAGCAGCCGCGGGACTAGCGGAACAGATACGCAGTATTTT
>TRBV7-9|TRBJ2-1|.|TRBD2|17
CASSPVMISGIRNEQFF
TGTGCCAGCAGCCCCGTTATGATCAGCGGGATCCGGAATGAGCAGTTCTTC
>TRBV4-3|TRBJ1-5|few|.|14
CASSQEFGDQPQHF
TGCGCCAGCAGCCAAGAATTTGGAGATCAGCCCCAGCATTTT
>TRBV28|TRBJ2-1|few|TRBD2|16
CASSSAGSDSYNEQFF
TGTGCCAGCAGCTCAGCGGGATCCGACTCCTACAATGAGCAGTTCTTC
>TRBV7-3|TRBJ2-1|.|.|14
CASSLGAFDNEQFF
TGTGCCAGCAGCTTGGGGGCTTTTGATAATGAGCAGTTCTTC
>TRBV5-4|TRBJ2-7|.|TRBD2|16
CASSLGGTSGRYEQYF
TGTGCCAGCAGCTTGGGAGGGACTAGCGGGAGATACGAGCAGTACTTC
>TRBV9|TRBJ1-2|few|.|11
CASRAIGGYTF
TGTGCCAGCAGGGCAATAGGGGGCTACACCTTC
>TRBV19|TRBJ2-6|.|.|16
CASSIQPVPGANVLTF
TGTGCCAGTAGTATACAACCGGTTCCCGGGGCCAACGTCCTGACTTTC
>TRBV19|TRBJ2-7|once|.|14
CASSIWGSLHEQYF
TGTGCCAGTAGTATTTGGGGCAGTCTCCACGAGCAGTACTTC
>TRBV4-3|TRBJ2-2|few|.|18
CASSQDPPDYPITGELFF
TGCGCCAGCAGCCAAGATCCCCCCGACTATCCAATCACCGGGGAGCTGTTTTTT
>TRBV18|TRBJ2-7|.|.|15
CASSPVGRAGYEQYF
TGTGCCAGCTCACCAGTAGGCAGGGCGGGGTACGAGCAGTACTTC
>TRBV28|TRBJ1-1|few|.|14
CASSSQGKVTEAFF
TGTGCCAGCAGTTCTCAGGGGAAGGTCACTGAAGCTTTCTTT
>TRBV6-5|TRBJ2-1|few|.|13
CASSRAGDNEQFF
TGTGCCAGCAGTCGCGCAGGGGACAATGAGCAGTTCTTC
>TRBV4-2|TRBJ2-1|few|TRBD2|16
CASSQQLAGGVNEQFF
TGTGCCAGCAGCCAACAACTAGCGGGAGGGGTCAATGAGCAGTTCTTC